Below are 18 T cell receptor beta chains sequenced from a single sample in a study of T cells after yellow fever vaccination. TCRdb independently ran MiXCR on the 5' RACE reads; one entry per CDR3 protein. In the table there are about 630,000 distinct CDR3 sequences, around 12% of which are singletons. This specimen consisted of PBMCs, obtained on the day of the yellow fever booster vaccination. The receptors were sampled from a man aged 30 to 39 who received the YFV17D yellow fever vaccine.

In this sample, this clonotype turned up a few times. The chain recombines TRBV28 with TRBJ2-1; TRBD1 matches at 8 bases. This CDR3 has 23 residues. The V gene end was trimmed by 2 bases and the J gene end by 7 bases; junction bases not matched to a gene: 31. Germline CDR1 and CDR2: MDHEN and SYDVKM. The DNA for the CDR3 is TGTGCCAGCAGTTTAAGCTTTGGCCCCCCCCCTCGCGTACCCTCCAGGGGGCGGAATGAGCAGTTCTTC. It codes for CASSLSFGPPPRVPSRGRNEQFF.

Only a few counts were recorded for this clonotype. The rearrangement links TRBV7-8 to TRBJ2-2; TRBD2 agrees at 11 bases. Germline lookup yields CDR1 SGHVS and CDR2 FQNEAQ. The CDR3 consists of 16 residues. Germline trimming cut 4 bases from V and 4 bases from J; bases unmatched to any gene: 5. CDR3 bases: TGTGCCAGCAGCTCGGGGACTAGCGGAACCACCGGGGAGCTGTTTTTT. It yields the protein CASSSGTSGTTGELFF.

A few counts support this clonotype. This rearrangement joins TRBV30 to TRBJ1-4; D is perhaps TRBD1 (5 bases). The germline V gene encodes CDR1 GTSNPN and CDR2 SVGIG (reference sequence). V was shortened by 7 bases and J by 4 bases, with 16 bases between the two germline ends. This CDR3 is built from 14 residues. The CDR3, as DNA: TGTGCCTTTACCAAGGGGAGTGGTAATGAAAAACTGTTTTTT. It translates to CAFTKGSGNEKLFF.

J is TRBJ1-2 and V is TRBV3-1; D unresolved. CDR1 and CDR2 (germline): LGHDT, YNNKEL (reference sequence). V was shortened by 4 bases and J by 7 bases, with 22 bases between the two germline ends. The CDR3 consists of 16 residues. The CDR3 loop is CASSRTLDDGGGGYTF. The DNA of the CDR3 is TGTGCCAGCAGCCGCACCTTGGACGATGGAGGAGGTGGCTACACCTTC. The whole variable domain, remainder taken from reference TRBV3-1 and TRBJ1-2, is DTAVSQTPKYLVTQMGNDKSIKCEQNLGHDTMYWYKQDSKKFLKIMFSYNNKELIINETVPNRFSPKSPDKAHLNLHINSLELGDSAVYFCASSRTLDDGGGGYTFGSGTRLTVV.

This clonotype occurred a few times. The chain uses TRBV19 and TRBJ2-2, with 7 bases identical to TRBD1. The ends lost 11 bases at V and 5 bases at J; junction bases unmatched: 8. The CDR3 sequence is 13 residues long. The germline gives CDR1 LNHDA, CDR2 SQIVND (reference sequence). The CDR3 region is CAGKQGNTGELFF. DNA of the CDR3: TGTGCCGGCAAACAGGGGAATACCGGGGAGCTGTTTTTT.

CDR3 loop: CASSVSGQHPPGGYTF. Here the CDR3 DNA reads TGTGCCAGCAGCGTATCAGGGCAGCATCCGCCCGGTGGCTACACCTTC. The rearrangement joins TRBV9 to TRBJ1-2, with a weak D call TRBD1 (5 bases). The length of the CDR3 is 16 residues. With 1 base removed from V and 7 bases from J, the gap between germline ends came to 20 bases. The V gene's germline CDR1 is SGDLS and CDR2 YYNGEE.

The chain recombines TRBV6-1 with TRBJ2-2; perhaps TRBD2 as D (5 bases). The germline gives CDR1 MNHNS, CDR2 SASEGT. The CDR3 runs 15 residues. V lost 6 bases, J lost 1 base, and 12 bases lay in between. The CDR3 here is CASRVRGQNTGELFF. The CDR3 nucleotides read TGTGCCAGCAGGGTTAGAGGGCAGAACACCGGGGAGCTGTTTTTT.

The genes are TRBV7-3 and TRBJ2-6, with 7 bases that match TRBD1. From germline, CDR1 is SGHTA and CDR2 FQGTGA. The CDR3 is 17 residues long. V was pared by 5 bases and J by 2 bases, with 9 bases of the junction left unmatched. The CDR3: CASSPRQGVAGANVLTF. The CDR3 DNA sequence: TGTGCCAGCAGCCCTCGGCAGGGGGTAGCTGGGGCCAACGTCCTGACTTTC.

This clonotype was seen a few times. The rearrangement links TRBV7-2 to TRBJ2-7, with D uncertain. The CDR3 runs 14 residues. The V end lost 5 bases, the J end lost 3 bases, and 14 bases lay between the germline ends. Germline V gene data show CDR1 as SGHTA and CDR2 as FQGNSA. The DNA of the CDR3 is TGTGCCAGCAGCCGTTCTATTACTAACTACGAGCAGTACTTC. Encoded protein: CASSRSITNYEQYF.

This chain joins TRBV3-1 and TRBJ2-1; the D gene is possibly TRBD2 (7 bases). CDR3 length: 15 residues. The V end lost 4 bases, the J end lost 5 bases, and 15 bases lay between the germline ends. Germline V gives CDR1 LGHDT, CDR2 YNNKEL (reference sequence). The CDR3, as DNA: TGTGCCAGCAGCCCTTGGGGGGCGGGGGACAATGAGCAGTTCTTC. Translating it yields CASSPWGAGDNEQFF.

The CDR3 DNA follows: TGTGCCAGCAGCGTGTGGACTAGCGGACAAGAGACCCAGTACTTC. Its protein product is CASSVWTSGQETQYF. The V and J genes are TRBV7-2 and TRBJ2-5; TRBD2 aligns across 10 bases. The CDR3 length is 15 residues. V gave up 5 bases and J gave up 2 bases; unmatched junction bases: 5. Germline V CDR1 and CDR2: SGHTA, FQGNSA.

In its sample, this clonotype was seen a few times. CDR3 nucleotide sequence: TGTGCCAGCAGCGCACCACGTAGGACTAGCGTGACGGGAGAGACCCAGTACTTC. Translating gives CASSAPRRTSVTGETQYF. This rearrangement joins TRBV9 to TRBJ2-5, with TRBD2 matching 9 bases. Trimming at V came to 3 bases and at J to 4 bases, leaving 16 bases not matched to a gene. This CDR3 region has 18 residues. Germline assignment: CDR1 SGDLS and CDR2 YYNGEE.

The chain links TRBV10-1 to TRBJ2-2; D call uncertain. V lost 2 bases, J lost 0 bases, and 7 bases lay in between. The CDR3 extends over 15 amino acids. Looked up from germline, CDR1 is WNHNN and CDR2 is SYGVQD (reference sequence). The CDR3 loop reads CASSEGLANTGELFF. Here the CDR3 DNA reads TGCGCCAGCAGTGAGGGGCTAGCGAACACCGGGGAGCTGTTTTTT.

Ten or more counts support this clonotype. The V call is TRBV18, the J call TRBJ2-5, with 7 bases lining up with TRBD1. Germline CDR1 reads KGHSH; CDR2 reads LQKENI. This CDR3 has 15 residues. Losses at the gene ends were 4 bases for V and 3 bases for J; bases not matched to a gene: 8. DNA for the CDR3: TGTGCCAGCTCACTAAACAGGGGTCGGGAAGAGACCCAGTACTTC. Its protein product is CASSLNRGREETQYF.

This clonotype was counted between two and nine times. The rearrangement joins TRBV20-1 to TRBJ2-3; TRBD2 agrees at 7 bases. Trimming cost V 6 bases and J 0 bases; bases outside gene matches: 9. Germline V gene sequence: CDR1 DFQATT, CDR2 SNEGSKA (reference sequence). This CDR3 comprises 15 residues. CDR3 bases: TGCAGTGCCCCCAAGGGCGGGAGTAGCACAGATACGCAGTATTTT. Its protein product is CSAPKGGSSTDTQYF.

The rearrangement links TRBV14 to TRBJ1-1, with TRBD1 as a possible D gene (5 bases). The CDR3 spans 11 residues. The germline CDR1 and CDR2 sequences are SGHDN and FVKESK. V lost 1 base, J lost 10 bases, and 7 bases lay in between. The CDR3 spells CASSQGGGAFF. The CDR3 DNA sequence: TGTGCCAGCAGCCAAGGTGGGGGAGCTTTCTTT.

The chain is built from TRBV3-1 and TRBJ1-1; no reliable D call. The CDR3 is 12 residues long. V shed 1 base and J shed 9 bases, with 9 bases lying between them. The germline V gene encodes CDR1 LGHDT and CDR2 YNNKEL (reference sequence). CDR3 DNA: TGTGCCAGCAGCCAAGGGCCCGGCCAAGCTTTCTTT. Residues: CASSQGPGQAFF.

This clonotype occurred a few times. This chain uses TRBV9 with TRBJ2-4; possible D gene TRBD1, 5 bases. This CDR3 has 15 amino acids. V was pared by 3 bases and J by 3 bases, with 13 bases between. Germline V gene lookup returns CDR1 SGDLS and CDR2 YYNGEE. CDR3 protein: CASSEQGSGKNIQYF. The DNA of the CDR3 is TGTGCCAGCAGCGAGCAGGGATCTGGCAAAAACATTCAGTACTTC.